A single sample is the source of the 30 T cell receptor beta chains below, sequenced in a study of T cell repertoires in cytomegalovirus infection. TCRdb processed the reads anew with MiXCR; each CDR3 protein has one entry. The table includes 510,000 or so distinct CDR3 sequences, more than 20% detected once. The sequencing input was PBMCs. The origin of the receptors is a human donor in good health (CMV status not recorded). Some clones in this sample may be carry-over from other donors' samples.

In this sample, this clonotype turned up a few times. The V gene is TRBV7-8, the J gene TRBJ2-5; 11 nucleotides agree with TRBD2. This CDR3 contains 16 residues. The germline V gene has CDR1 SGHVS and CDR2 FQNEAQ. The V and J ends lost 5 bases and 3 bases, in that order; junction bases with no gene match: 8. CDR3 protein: CASSNTGTSGKETQYF. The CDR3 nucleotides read TGTGCCAGCAGCAACACCGGGACTAGCGGTAAAGAGACCCAGTACTTC. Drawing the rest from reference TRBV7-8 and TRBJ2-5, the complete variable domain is GAGVSQSPRYKVAKRGQDVALRCDPISGHVSLFWYQQALGQGPEFLTYFQNEAQLDKSGLPSDRFFAERPEGSVSTLKIQRTQQEDSAVYLCASSNTGTSGKETQYFGPGTRLLVL.

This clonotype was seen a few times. CDR3 region: CASSIRWESVSQYF. The CDR3 nucleotides read TGTGCCAGTAGTATCCGGTGGGAATCAGTGTCGCAGTATTTT. The chain uses TRBV19 and TRBJ2-3; D is unresolved. The CDR3 runs 14 residues. Germline CDR1 LNHDA, CDR2 SQIVND (reference sequence). V lost 3 bases and J 10 bases, leaving 17 bases between the germline ends.

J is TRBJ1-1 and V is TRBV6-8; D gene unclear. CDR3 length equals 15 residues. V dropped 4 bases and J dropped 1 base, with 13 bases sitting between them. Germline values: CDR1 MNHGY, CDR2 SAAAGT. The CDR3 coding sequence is TGTGCCAGCAGTTCGGCGACGGCCGGGAACACTGAAGCTTTCTTT. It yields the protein CASSSATAGNTEAFF.

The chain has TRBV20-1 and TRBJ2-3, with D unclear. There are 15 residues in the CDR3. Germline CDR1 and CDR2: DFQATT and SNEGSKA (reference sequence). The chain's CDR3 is CSSVLLGQGTDTQYF. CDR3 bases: TGCAGCTCGGTTTTGCTTGGTCAGGGCACAGATACGCAGTATTTT.

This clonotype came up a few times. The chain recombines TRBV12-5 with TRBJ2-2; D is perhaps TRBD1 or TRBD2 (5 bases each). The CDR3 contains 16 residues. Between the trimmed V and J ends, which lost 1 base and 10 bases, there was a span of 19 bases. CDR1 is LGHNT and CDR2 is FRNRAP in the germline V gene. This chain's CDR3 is CASGLAWDLMGEELFF. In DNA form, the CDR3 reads TGTGCTAGTGGTTTGGCCTGGGACCTGATGGGCGAGGAGCTGTTTTTT.

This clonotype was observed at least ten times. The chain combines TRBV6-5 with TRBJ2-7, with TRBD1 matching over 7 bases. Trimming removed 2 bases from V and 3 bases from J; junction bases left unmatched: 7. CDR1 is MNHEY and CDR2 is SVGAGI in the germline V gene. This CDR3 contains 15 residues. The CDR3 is CASSYKGGSGYEQYF. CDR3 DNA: TGTGCCAGCAGTTACAAAGGGGGCTCTGGCTACGAGCAGTACTTC.

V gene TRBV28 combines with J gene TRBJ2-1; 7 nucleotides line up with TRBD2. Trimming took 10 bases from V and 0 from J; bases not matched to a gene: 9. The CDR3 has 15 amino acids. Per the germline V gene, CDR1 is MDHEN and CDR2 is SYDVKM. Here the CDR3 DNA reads TGTGCCACCCTGGGGGGGGGATTCTCCTACAATGAGCAGTTCTTC. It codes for CATLGGGFSYNEQFF.

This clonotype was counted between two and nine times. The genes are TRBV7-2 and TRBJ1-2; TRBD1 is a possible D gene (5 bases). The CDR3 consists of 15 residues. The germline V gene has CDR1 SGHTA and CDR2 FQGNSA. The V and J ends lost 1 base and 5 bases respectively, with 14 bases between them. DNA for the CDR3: TGTGCCAGCAGCTTAGGGGGCGTTGGGGAGTATGGCTACACCTTC. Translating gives CASSLGGVGEYGYTF.

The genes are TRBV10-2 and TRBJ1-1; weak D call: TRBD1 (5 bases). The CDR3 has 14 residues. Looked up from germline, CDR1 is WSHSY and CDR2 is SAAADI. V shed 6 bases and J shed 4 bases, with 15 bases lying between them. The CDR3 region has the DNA TGCGCCAGCAGGAGGGGCCTTGGGGTCACTGAAGCTTTCTTT. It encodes CASRRGLGVTEAFF.

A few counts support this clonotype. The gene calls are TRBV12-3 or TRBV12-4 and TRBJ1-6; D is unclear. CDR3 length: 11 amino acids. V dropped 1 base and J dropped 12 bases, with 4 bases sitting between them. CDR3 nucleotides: TGTGCCAGCAGTTTAGGGCGACCCCTCCACTTT. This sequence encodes CASSLGRPLHF.

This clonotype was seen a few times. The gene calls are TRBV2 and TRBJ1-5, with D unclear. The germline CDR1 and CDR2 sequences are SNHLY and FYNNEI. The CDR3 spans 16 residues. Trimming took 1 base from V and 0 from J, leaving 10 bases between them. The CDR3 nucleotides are TGTGCCAGCAGTGAAGGTAGGGATTATAGCAATCAGCCCCAGCATTTT. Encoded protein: CASSEGRDYSNQPQHF.

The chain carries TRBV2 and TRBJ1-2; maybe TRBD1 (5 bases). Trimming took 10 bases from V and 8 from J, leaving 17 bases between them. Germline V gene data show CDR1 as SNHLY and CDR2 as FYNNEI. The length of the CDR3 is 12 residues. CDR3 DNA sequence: TGTGCCATTTCTGGGGACGGGGACGGCTACACCTTC. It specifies CAISGDGDGYTF.

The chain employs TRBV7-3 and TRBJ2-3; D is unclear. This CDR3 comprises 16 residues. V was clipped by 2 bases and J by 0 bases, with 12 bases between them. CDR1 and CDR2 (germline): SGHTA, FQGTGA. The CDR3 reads CASSLVRRISTDTQYF. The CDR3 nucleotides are TGTGCCAGCAGCTTAGTACGGCGGATTAGCACAGATACGCAGTATTTT.

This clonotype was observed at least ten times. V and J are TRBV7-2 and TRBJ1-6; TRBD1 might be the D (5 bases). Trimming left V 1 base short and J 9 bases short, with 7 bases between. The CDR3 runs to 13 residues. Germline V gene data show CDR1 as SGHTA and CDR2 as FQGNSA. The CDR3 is CASSLVRGSPLHF. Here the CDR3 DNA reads TGTGCCAGCAGCTTAGTAAGGGGTTCACCCCTCCACTTT.

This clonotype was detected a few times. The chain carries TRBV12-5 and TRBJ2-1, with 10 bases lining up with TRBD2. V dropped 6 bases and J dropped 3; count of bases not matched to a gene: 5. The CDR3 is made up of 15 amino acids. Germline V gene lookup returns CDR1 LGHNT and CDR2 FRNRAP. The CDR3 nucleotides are TGTGCTAGTGGCCAAGCGGGAGGGAACTACAATGAGCAGTTCTTC. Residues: CASGQAGGNYNEQFF. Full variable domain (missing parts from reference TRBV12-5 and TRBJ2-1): DARVTQTPRHKVTEMGQEVTMRCQPILGHNTVFWYRQTMMQGLELLAYFRNRAPLDDSGMPKDRFSAEMPDATLATLKIQPSEPRDSAVYFCASGQAGGNYNEQFFGPGTRLTVL.

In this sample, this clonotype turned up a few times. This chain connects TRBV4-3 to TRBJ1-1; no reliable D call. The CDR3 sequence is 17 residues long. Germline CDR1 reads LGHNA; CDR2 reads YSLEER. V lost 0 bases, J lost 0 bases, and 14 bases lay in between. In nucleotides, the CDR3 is TGCGCCAGCAGCCAAGATATATCGCGGGCCGTGAACACTGAAGCTTTCTTT. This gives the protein CASSQDISRAVNTEAFF.

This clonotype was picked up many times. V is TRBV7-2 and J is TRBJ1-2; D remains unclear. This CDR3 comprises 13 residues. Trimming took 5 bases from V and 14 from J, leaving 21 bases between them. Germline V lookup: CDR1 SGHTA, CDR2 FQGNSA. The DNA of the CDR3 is TGTGCCAGCAGCCAGGAAGTGAGGTCCTCTTCTACCTTC. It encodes CASSQEVRSSSTF.

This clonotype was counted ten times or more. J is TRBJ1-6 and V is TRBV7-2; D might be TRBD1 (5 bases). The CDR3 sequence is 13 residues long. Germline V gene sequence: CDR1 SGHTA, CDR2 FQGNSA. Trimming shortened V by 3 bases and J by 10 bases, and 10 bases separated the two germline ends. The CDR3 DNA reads TGTGCCAGCAGCTTTGGGGGTGACTCACCCCTCCACTTT. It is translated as CASSFGGDSPLHF.

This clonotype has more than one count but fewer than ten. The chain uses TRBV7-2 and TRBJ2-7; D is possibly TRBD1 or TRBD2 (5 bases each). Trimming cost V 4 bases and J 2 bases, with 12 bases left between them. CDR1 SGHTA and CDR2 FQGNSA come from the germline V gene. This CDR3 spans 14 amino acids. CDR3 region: CASSSGTYAYEQYF. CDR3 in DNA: TGTGCCAGCAGCTCCGGGACCTATGCCTACGAGCAGTACTTC.

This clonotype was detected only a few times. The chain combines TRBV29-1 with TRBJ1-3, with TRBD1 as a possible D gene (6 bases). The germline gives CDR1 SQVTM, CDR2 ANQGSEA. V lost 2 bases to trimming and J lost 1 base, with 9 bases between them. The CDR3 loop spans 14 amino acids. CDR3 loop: CSVEFRGSGNTIYF. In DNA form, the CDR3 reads TGCAGCGTTGAATTCAGGGGTTCTGGAAACACCATATATTTT.

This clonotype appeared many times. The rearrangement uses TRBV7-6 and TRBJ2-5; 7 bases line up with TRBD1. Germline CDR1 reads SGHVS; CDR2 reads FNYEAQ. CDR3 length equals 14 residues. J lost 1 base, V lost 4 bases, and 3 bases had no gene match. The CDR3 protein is CASSSGTVQETQYF. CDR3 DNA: TGTGCCAGCAGCTCAGGGACAGTCCAAGAGACCCAGTACTTC.

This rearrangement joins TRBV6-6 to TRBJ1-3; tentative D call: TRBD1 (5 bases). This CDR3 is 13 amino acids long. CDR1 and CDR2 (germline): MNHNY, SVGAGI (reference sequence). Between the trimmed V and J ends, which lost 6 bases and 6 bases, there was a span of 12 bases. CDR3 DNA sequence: TGTGCCAGCAGAGAGGGGCCGCAAAACACCATATATTTT. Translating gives CASREGPQNTIYF.

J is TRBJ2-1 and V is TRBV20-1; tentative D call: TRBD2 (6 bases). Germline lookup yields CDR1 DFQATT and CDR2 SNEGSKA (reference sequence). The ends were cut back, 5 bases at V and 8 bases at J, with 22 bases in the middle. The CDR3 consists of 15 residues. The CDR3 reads CSAGHGGPLIDEQFF. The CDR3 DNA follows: TGCAGTGCTGGCCACGGAGGGCCTTTAATAGATGAGCAGTTCTTC.

As DNA, the CDR3 is TGTGCCAGCAGCCGACAATCTGGACTAGCGGAGCCGAACACCGGGGAGCTGTTTTTT. It is translated as CASSRQSGLAEPNTGELFF. The chain carries TRBV7-9 and TRBJ2-2; 10 positions match TRBD2. This CDR3 contains 19 residues. Germline CDR1 is SEHNR and CDR2 is FQNEAQ (reference sequence). The trim removed 5 bases at V and 0 bases at J, leaving 12 bases unmatched.

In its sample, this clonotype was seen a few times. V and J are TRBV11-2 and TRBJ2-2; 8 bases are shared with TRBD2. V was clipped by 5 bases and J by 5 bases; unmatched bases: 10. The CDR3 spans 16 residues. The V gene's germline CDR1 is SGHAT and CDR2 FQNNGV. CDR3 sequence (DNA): TGTGCCAGCAGCACATTTCGACTAGCGACTACCGGGGAGCTGTTTTTT. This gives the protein CASSTFRLATTGELFF.

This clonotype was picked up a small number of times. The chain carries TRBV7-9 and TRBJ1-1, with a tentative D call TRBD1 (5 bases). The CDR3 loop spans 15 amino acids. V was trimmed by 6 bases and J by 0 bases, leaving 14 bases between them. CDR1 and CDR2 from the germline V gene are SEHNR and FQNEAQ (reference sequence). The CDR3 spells CASSGRGVLNTEAFF. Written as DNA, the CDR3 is TGTGCCAGCAGTGGAAGAGGGGTTCTGAACACTGAAGCTTTCTTT.

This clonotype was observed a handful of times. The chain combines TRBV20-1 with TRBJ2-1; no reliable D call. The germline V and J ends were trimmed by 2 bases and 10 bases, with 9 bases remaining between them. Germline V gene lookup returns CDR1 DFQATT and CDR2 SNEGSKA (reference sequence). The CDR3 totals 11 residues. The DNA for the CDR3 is TGCAGTGCTAGACCCGCTGGGGAGCAGTTCTTC. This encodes CSARPAGEQFF.

The CDR3 bases are TGTGCCAGCAGTTCACCCTCGGGACTAGCGGGAGACACCGGGGAGCTGTTTTTT. Translated, it gives CASSSPSGLAGDTGELFF. The chain couples TRBV6-2 or TRBV6-3 to TRBJ2-2; TRBD2 matches 14 bases. V was pared by 4 bases and J by 3 bases, with 7 bases of the junction left unmatched. Germline assignment: CDR1 MNHEY and CDR2 SVGEGT. The CDR3 loop spans 18 amino acids.

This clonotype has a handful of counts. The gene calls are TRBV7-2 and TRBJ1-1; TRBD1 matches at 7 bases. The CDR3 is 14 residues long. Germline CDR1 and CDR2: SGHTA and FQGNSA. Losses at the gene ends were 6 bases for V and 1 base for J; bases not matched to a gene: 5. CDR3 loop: CASRLNRGNTEAFF. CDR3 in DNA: TGTGCCAGCAGGCTCAACAGGGGGAACACTGAAGCTTTCTTT. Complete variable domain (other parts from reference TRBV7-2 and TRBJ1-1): GAGVSQSPSNKVTEKGKDVELRCDPISGHTALYWYRQSLGQGLEFLIYFQGNSAPDKSGLPSDRFSAERTGGSVSTLTIQRTQQEDSAVYLCASRLNRGNTEAFFGQGTRLTVV.

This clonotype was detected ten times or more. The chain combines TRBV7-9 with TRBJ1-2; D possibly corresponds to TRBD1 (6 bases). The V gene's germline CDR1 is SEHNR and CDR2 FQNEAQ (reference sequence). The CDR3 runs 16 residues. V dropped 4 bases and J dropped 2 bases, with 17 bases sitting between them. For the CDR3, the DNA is TGTGCCAGCAGCTCCCTAGACAGGCTCCGAAACTATGGCTACACCTTC. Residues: CASSSLDRLRNYGYTF.